This T cell receptor beta chain was recovered during a study of CD8 T cells in Susac syndrome. Overall study context: Active disease was present in about 6 of the sequenced Susac syndrome patients, and remission in fewer than 10. When blood was drawn, the patients with Susac syndrome were therapy-naive, on corticosteroids, or on intravenous immunoglobulin alone.

Comments on this clonotype: What it binds is not known.

An input of 0.5 to 1 ug of RNA was subjected to reverse transcription using random hexamers. The method of amplification for TCR beta CDR3 was immunoSEQ multiplex PCR, covering 54 Vbeta and 13 Jbeta. TCRdb itself ran the immunoSEQ multiplex PCR reads through MiXCR, one entry per CDR3 protein. The table shows around 81,000 distinct CDR3 sequences, with 94% occurring only once. The CDR3 spans 16 residues. The V gene lost 2 bases and the J gene lost 4 bases, with 20 bases spanning the gap. Germline V gene data show CDR1 as DFQATT and CDR2 as SNEGSKA (reference sequence). Regarding the study as a whole: The number of Susac-specific public clones found was approximately 16 in total CD8+ repertoires and about 5 in CD8+ TEMRA repertoires.

The sequenced sample consisted of CD8+ T cells from PBMCs. The V and J genes are TRBV20-1 and TRBJ1-1; D gene unclear. The receptor was isolated from a human donor with Susac syndrome. The CDR3 sequence is CSARTGLEGFRTEAFF. CDR3 coding DNA: TGCAGTGCTAGAACTGGGCTGGAGGGATTCCGCACTGAAGCTTTCTTT.